Listed below are T cell receptor beta chains from one sample, sequenced in a study of long-term antiretroviral therapy in people with HIV. Sequenced by immunoSEQ multiplex PCR; TCRdb stores in-frame clones only, minus some. The sample yields 9,000 to 15,000 clones, roughly 79% seen once. Material: unsorted PBMCs, obtained 0.8 years before starting antiretroviral therapy. The receptor set was obtained from a woman aged 35 to 49 with HIV. Each CDR3 is given with its conserved first and last residue. A D gene is named only where the DNA matches it firmly. Only some rows state a clone size, as once, few, many or a class for expanded clones.

clone_size,d_call,v_call,j_call,cdr3_nt,cdr3_aa
-,-,TRBV6-6,TRBJ2-2,TGTGCCAGCAGTTTCACGAACACCGGGGAGCTGTTTTTT,CASSFTNTGELFF
few,-,TRBV5-5,TRBJ2-1,TGTGCCAGCAGCTTGGGACTTATCTACAATGAGCAGTTCTTC,CASSLGLIYNEQFF
-,-,TRBV27,TRBJ1-2,TGTGCCAGCAGTTTATCAGGGGGGCAGACCTATGGCTACACCTTC,CASSLSGGQTYGYTF
few,-,TRBV6-5,TRBJ2-7,TGTGCCACCGGTACTCCGGGGTTCTCCTACGAGCAGTACTTC,CATGTPGFSYEQYF
-,-,TRBV5-1,TRBJ2-7,TGCGCCAGCAGCTTCGACTGGAGCTCCTACGAGCAGTACTTC,CASSFDWSSYEQYF
-,-,TRBV6-5,TRBJ1-2,TGTGCCAGCAGTTACACAGAATACTATGGCTACACCTTC,CASSYTEYYGYTF
-,-,TRBV18,TRBJ1-5,TGTGCCAGCTCCGCCGGGGGGACCAATCAGCCCCAGCATTTT,CASSAGGTNQPQHF
-,-,TRBV10-3,TRBJ2-1,TGTGCCATCAGTGATTTAGGACCCACATCCTACAATGAGCAGTTCTTC,CAISDLGPTSYNEQFF
-,TRBD1,TRBV5-1,TRBJ2-5,TGCGCCAGCAACGAGGGGGCTCGAGAGACCCAGTACTTC,CASNEGARETQYF
-,TRBD2,TRBV5-1,TRBJ2-7,TGCGCCAGCAGCGCCAGGACTAGCGGGAGCAGCAATGACGAGCAGTACTTC,CASSARTSGSSNDEQYF
-,-,TRBV5-5,TRBJ2-5,TGTGCCAGCAGCCCTCTAGCGGAGGGGGGCCAAGAGACCCAGTACTTC,CASSPLAEGGQETQYF
-,-,TRBV29-1,TRBJ2-1,TGCAGCGTCACAGATGAAGGCAATGAGCAGTTCTTC,CSVTDEGNEQFF
-,TRBD1,TRBV28,TRBJ1-2,TGTGCCAGCAGTTTAGGGGGACAGGGGGGCTACACCTTC,CASSLGGQGGYTF
-,-,TRBV6-1,TRBJ2-7,TGTGCCAGCAGTGATAAACAGGGTTTAAGGAACGAGCAGTACTTC,CASSDKQGLRNEQYF
-,-,TRBV6-5,TRBJ2-7,TGTGCCAGCAGCCCAGGAATCGCCTACGAGCAGTACTTC,CASSPGIAYEQYF